The clone carrying this T cell receptor (beta chain) showed up just a few times. Its antigen is still unknown. Alongside a J-beta primer mix, a sample-barcoded 5' primer served in a second PCR lasting 7 to 11 cycles. One entry per CDR3 protein, called by TCRdb with MiXCR from the 5' RACE reads. The sample contains 980,000 or so distinct CDR3 sequences, about 44% of which appear only once. The data derive from a study of blood T cells in healthy people across ages. Study results and caveats: More naive CD4+ cells and higher diversity were found in long-lived than in aged donors. The recorded TCR beta diversity per million T cells decreased in a roughly linear manner with age. Any changes in expanded clonotypes were possibly confounded, as donor CMV status remained unknown.

Sequencing input: blood. The receptor's source is a man aged 25 to 45 in good health.

The CDR3 protein is CASSYGRQNTEAFF. CDR3 DNA sequence: TGTGCCAGCAGTTACGGCAGGCAGAACACTGAAGCTTTCTTT. The chain combines TRBV12-3 or TRBV12-4 with TRBJ1-1, with D unresolved. Trimming left V 4 bases short and J 1 base short, with 10 bases between. The CDR3 length is 14 residues.